This T cell receptor (beta chain) came from a study of T cells after yellow fever vaccination. The study's findings and limits: Reappearing after the booster were most of the clones from primary vaccination (96% CD4, 88% CD8). Compared with primary, the secondary response was weaker and peaked at day 5, not 15. Contamination by abundant bulk-population clonotypes could be present in FACS-sorted repertoires.

V shed 1 base and J shed 2 bases, with 12 bases lying between them. CDR3 length: 15 amino acids. The germline CDR1 and CDR2 sequences are MGHRA and YSYEKL. As regards this clonotype: The antigen is not known.

The 5'RACE template-switching step produced TCR cDNA and added a universal primer site and UMIs. Each CDR3 protein is one row after TCRdb ran MiXCR on the 5' RACE reads. In the table there are around 350,000 distinct CDR3 sequences, roughly 10% of which are singletons. Here the sequenced sample was PBMCs, taken on the day of the first yellow fever vaccination. This rearrangement joins TRBV4-1 to TRBJ2-7, with a weak D call TRBD2 (6 bases). The clonotype comes from a man in his late teens or twenties who received the YFV17D yellow fever vaccine. The CDR3 nucleotides are TGCGCCAGCAGCCAAGCTTCGGTAGCGGCCTACGAGCAGTACTTC. This encodes CASSQASVAAYEQYF.